The table lists the clone carrying this TCR beta chain with many counts. This sample stems from a study of blood T cell repertoires in COVID-19. Across the whole study: Whether acute or convalescent, the COVID-19 samples came from the United States, Italy and Spain. The cDNA or gDNA used as material had been derived from T cells, B-cell-depleted T cells, or PBMCs.

V lost 7 bases to trimming and J lost 6 bases; unmatched junction nucleotides: 12. The CDR3 loop spans 15 amino acids. Germline V gives CDR1 SGHRS, CDR2 YFSETQ. This table comes from immunoSEQ multiplex PCR, and its TCRdb copy is limited to in-frame clones, with some not included. The repertoire has 200,000 to 250,000 clones, around 87% of them found once; the top ten carry 6% to 9%. Sequenced material: peripheral blood. The clonotype comes from a woman in her sixties or seventies with active or convalescent COVID-19. This sequence joins TRBV5-1 and TRBJ1-1; TRBD1 aligns across 10 bases. The chain's CDR3 is CASLSTGGKLAEAFF. CDR3 in DNA: TGCGCCAGCCTATCGACAGGGGGCAAATTGGCTGAAGCTTTCTTT.